This T cell receptor beta chain was obtained from a study of regulatory T cells in long-lasting Graves disease. About the research overall: By definition, persistent Graves' disease involved antithyroid drugs for over 5 years alongside positive TSH receptor antibodies.

Time point indicated: persistent/refractory GD, antithyroid drugs over 5 years with positive TRAb. Isolated PBMC RNA provided the starting material for the TCR library. CDR3-region Arm-PCR and iRepertoire HTBI primers produced the TCR beta libraries. TCRdb called the multiplex PCR reads again in MiXCR, with one record for every CDR3 protein. The repertoire holds hundreds of thousands of distinct CDR3 sequences, with around 20% as singletons. V dropped 0 bases and J dropped 4 bases, with 8 bases sitting between them. CDR1 is SGDLS and CDR2 is YYNGEE in the germline V gene. There are 14 residues in the CDR3.

The source is a female donor with Graves disease. The sample was peripheral blood mononuclear cells (PBMCs), taken when the disease was refractory, from a patient treated with antithyroid drugs. V usage is TRBV9 and J usage is TRBJ1-3; D not resolved. Here the CDR3 reads CASSVGLGGNTIYF. The CDR3 DNA sequence: TGTGCCAGCAGCGTAGGGCTCGGGGGAAACACCATATATTTT.